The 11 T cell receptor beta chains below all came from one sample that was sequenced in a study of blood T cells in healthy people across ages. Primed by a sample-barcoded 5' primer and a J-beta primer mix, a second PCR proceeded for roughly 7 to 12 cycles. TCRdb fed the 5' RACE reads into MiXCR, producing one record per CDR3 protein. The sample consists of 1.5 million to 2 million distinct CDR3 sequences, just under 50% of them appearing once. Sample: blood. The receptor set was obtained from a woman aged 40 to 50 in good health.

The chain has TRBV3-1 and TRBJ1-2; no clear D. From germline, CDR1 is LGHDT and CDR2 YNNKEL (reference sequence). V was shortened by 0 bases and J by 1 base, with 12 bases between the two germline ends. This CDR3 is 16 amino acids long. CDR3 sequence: CASSQERVADNYGYTF. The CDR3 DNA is TGTGCCAGCAGCCAAGAAAGGGTAGCGGATAACTATGGCTACACCTTC. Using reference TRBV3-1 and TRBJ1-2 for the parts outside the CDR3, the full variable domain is DTAVSQTPKYLVTQMGNDKSIKCEQNLGHDTMYWYKQDSKKFLKIMFSYNNKELIINETVPNRFSPKSPDKAHLNLHINSLELGDSAVYFCASSQERVADNYGYTFGSGTRLTVV.

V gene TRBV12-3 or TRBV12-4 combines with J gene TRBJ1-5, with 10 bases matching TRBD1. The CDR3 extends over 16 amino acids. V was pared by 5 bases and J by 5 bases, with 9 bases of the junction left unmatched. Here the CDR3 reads CASSRRSGTGDQPQHF. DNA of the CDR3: TGTGCCAGCAGTCGTAGATCCGGGACAGGGGATCAGCCCCAGCATTTT.

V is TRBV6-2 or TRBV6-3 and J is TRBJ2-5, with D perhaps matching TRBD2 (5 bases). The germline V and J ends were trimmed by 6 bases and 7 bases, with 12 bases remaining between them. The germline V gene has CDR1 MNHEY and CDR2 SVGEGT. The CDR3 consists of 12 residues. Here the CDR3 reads CASRPSAGTQYF. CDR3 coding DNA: TGTGCCAGCAGACCTTCCGCGGGGACCCAGTACTTC.

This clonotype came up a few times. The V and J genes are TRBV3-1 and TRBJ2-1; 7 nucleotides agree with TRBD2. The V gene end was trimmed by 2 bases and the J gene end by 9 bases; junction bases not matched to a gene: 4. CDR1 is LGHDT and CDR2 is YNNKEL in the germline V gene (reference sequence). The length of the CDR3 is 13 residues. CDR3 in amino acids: CASSQTGTTEQFF. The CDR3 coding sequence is TGTGCCAGCAGCCAAACCGGGACTACTGAGCAGTTCTTC.

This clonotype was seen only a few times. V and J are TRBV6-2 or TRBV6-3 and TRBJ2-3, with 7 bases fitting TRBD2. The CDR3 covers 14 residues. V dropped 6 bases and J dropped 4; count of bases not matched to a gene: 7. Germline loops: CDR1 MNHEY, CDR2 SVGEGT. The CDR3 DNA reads TGTGCCAGCAGCTACGGGGGGAGCGCAGATACGCAGTATTTT. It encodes CASSYGGSADTQYF.

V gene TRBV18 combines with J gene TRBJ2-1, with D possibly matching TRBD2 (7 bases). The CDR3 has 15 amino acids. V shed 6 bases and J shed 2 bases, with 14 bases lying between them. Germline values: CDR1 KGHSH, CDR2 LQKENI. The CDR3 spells CASSTTGGPYNEQFF. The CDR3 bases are TGTGCCAGCTCTACCACCGGGGGGCCCTACAATGAGCAGTTCTTC.

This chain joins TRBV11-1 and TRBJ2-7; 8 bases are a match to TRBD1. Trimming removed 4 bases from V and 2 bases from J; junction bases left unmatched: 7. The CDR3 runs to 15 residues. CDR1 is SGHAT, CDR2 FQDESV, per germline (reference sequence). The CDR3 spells CASSSAIRGPYEQYF. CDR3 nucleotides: TGTGCCAGCAGCTCGGCAATCAGGGGGCCCTACGAGCAGTACTTC.

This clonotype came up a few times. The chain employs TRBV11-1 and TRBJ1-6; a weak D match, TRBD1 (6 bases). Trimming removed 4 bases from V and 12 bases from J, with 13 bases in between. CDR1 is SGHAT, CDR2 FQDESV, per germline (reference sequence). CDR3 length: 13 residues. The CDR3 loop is CASSSGGSRPLHF. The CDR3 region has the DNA TGTGCCAGCAGCTCGGGGGGCTCCCGACCCCTCCACTTT.

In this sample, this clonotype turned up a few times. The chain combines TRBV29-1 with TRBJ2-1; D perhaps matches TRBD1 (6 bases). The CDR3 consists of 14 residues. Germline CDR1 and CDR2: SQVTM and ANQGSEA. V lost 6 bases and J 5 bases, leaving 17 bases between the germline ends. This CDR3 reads CSVAGVGAHNEQFF. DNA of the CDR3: TGCAGCGTCGCCGGGGTGGGGGCTCACAATGAGCAGTTCTTC.

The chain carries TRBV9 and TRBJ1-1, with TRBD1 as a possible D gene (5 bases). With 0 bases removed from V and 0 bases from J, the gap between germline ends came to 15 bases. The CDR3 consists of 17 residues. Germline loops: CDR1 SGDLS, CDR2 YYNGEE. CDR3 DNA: TGTGCCAGCAGCGTAGAAGGGGATACGGGGATGAACACTGAAGCTTTCTTT. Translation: CASSVEGDTGMNTEAFF.

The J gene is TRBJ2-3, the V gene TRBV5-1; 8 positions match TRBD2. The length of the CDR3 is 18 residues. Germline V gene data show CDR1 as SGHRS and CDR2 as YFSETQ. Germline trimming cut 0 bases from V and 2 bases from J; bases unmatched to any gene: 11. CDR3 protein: CASSLAVGVAGLTDTQYF. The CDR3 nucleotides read TGCGCCAGCAGCTTGGCAGTAGGAGTAGCGGGGCTCACAGATACGCAGTATTTT. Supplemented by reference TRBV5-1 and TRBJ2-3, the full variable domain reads KAGVTQTPRYLIKTRGQQVTLSCSPISGHRSVSWYQQTPGQGLQFLFEYFSETQRNKGNFPGRFSGRQFSNSRSEMNVSTLELGDSALYLCASSLAVGVAGLTDTQYFGPGTRLTVL.